What follows are 21 T cell receptor beta chains derived from one specimen sequenced in a study of beta chain features in type 1 diabetes (dated by TCRdb to the late 2010s). The method behind the library was the immunoSEQ multiplex PCR assay. The High Capacity cDNA Reverse Transcription Kit was used to reverse transcribe all of the isolated RNA, meaning that expressed TCRB transcripts were what got sequenced. This immuneACCESS table, as held by TCRdb, lists in-frame sequences with V and J called but not all clones. Of the missing ones, under half trace to an unresolved V gene in checked studies; the others have no known cause. The sample yields just under 150,000 clones; about 12% were counted once. The ten largest clones represent roughly 1.4% of the sample. No cognate antigen is known for these TCRs. On the study overall, not on this receptor specifically: In all four CD4+ subsets, TCRB CDR3 length was moderately but significantly shorter in type 1 diabetes patients.

The sequenced sample consisted of central memory CD4+ T cells from blood. Receptors were obtained from a man aged 18 to 35 with type 1 diabetes.

This sequence joins TRBV10-3 and TRBJ2-5; TRBD1 matches 7 bases. Germline CDR1 reads ENHRY; CDR2 reads SYGVKD. V lost 6 bases to trimming and J lost 0 bases; unmatched junction nucleotides: 4. The CDR3 runs 14 residues. In DNA, the CDR3 is TGTGCCATCAGATCCGGGACAGACCAAGAGACCCAGTACTTC. The encoded protein is CAIRSGTDQETQYF.

Many counts were recorded for this clone. The chain employs TRBV14 and TRBJ2-2, with 8 bases fitting TRBD1. Trimming removed 2 bases from V and 5 bases from J; junction bases left unmatched: 7. This CDR3 is 16 amino acids long. The germline V gene has CDR1 SGHDN and CDR2 FVKESK. The CDR3 region has the DNA TGTGCCAGCAGCCAACTGGGACAGGCAAGAACCGGGGAGCTGTTTTTT. It yields the protein CASSQLGQARTGELFF.

This clone appeared a few times. The rearrangement links TRBV28 to TRBJ1-1; D uncertain. Per the germline V gene, CDR1 is MDHEN and CDR2 is SYDVKM. The CDR3 is 13 amino acids. Deletions cut 5 bases from V and 4 bases from J, with 11 bases between. CDR3 coding DNA: TGTGCCAGCAGTCCCTCATGGGGCACTGAAGCTTTCTTT. Protein: CASSPSWGTEAFF. Full variable domain (outside the CDR3, taken from reference TRBV28 and TRBJ1-1): DVKVTQSSRYLVKRTGEKVFLECVQDMDHENMFWYRQDPGLGLRLIYFSYDVKMKEKGDIPEGYSVSREKKERFSLILESASTNQTSMYLCASSPSWGTEAFFGQGTRLTVV.

This clone has more than one count but fewer than ten. The chain recombines TRBV28 with TRBJ2-4; D ambiguous. Trimming stripped 10 bases from V and 0 bases from J, with 10 bases between. The length of the CDR3 is 13 residues. Germline assignment: CDR1 MDHEN and CDR2 SYDVKM. CDR3 in DNA: TGTGCCACCGCAATAATAGCCAAAAACATTCAGTACTTC. It is translated as CATAIIAKNIQYF.

This clone was seen only a few times. The chain couples TRBV9 to TRBJ1-4, with D unclear. The CDR3 length is 15 residues. Trimming took off 4 bases at V and 5 bases at J, with 15 bases between the two ends. Germline-derived CDR1 and CDR2 are SGDLS and YYNGEE. The CDR3 DNA reads as TGTGCCAGCAGCCGACTTGGCGCGGGGAATGAAAAACTGTTTTTT. The encoded protein is CASSRLGAGNEKLFF.

The chain employs TRBV25-1 and TRBJ1-2; TRBD1 matches 8 bases. Germline assignment: CDR1 MGHDK and CDR2 SYGVNS. CDR3 size: 17 residues. With 5 bases clipped from V and 0 bases from J, the junction kept 11 bases outside the gene matches. This CDR3 reads CASSRWDRNPANYGYTF. The CDR3 bases are TGTGCCAGCAGTAGGTGGGACAGGAACCCGGCTAACTATGGCTACACCTTC.

This clone has only a few counts. The rearrangement links TRBV11-2 to TRBJ2-1; possible D gene TRBD2, 5 bases. Trimming took off 6 bases at V and 0 bases at J, with 15 bases between the two ends. The CDR3 length is 16 residues. Per the germline V gene, CDR1 is SGHAT and CDR2 is FQNNGV. CDR3 amino acids: CASRPAGIGSYNEQFF. Here the CDR3 DNA reads TGTGCCAGCAGGCCAGCCGGGATCGGCTCCTACAATGAGCAGTTCTTC.

CDR3 protein: CASSVTGGNTEAFF. CDR3 nucleotides: TGTGCCAGCAGTGTTACAGGGGGGAACACTGAAGCTTTCTTT. The chain uses TRBV6-1 and TRBJ1-1; 8 bases align to TRBD1. Per the germline V gene, CDR1 is MNHNS and CDR2 is SASEGT. The CDR3 is 14 amino acids. The trim removed 4 bases at V and 1 base at J, leaving 2 bases unmatched.

This clone has just a few counts. V gene TRBV7-8 combines with J gene TRBJ2-5; the D is unclear. The V gene's germline CDR1 is SGHVS and CDR2 FQNEAQ. Between the trimmed V and J ends, which lost 5 bases and 5 bases, there was a span of 12 bases. This CDR3 spans 13 amino acids. This chain's CDR3 is CASSLGPRETQYF. The CDR3 region has the DNA TGTGCCAGCAGCCTGGGCCCACGGGAGACCCAGTACTTC. Supplemented by reference TRBV7-8 and TRBJ2-5, the full variable domain reads GAGVSQSPRYKVAKRGQDVALRCDPISGHVSLFWYQQALGQGPEFLTYFQNEAQLDKSGLPSDRFFAERPEGSVSTLKIQRTQQEDSAVYLCASSLGPRETQYFGPGTRLLVL.

This clone was detected a few times. The V and J genes are TRBV4-1 and TRBJ2-5; TRBD1 matches 7 bases. After removal of 4 bases from V and 4 bases from J, the junction contained 12 bases not matched to a gene. There are 16 residues in the CDR3. Germline V CDR1 and CDR2: MGHRA, YSYEKL. For the CDR3, the DNA is TGCGCCAGCAGCCCTGGACCAACAGGGGTTCGAGAGACCCAGTACTTC. It codes for CASSPGPTGVRETQYF.

This clone showed up many times. This sequence joins TRBV29-1 and TRBJ2-6, with a tentative D call TRBD1 (6 bases). The V and J ends lost 6 bases and 2 bases respectively, with 17 bases between them. Germline lookup yields CDR1 SQVTM and CDR2 ANQGSEA. This CDR3 contains 16 residues. For the CDR3, the DNA is TGCAGCGTCTTCAGCAGGGGCAAAGCTGGGGCCAACGTCCTGACTTTC. It encodes CSVFSRGKAGANVLTF.

This clone was counted a few times. The chain has TRBV18 and TRBJ1-1; D unclear. The CDR3 has 14 residues. CDR1 and CDR2 (germline): KGHSH, LQKENI. The V end lost 1 base, the J end lost 6 bases, and 12 bases lay between the germline ends. CDR3 DNA sequence: TGTGCCAGCTCACCACTAGCCGGTCCCTCTGAAGCTTTCTTT. Residues: CASSPLAGPSEAFF.

This clone was observed a handful of times. This CDR3 reads CASSQLEGASSGANVLTF. For the CDR3, the DNA is TGTGCCAGCTCCCAACTAGAGGGTGCCTCCTCTGGGGCCAACGTCCTGACTTTC. V usage is TRBV18 and J usage is TRBJ2-6; maybe TRBD2 (5 bases). The CDR3 sequence is 18 residues long. Germline lookup yields CDR1 KGHSH and CDR2 LQKENI. V was trimmed by 6 bases and J by 0 bases, leaving 18 bases between them.

The sample holds many counts of this clone. The V call is TRBV30, the J call TRBJ1-1; D possibly corresponds to TRBD1 (5 bases). The ends were cut back, 6 bases at V and 1 base at J, with 12 bases in the middle. The germline V gene encodes CDR1 GTSNPN and CDR2 SVGIG (reference sequence). The CDR3 contains 13 residues. CDR3 DNA sequence: TGTGCCTGCTGGGGACCGGCGAACACTGAAGCTTTCTTT. It is translated as CACWGPANTEAFF.

This clone was counted between two and nine times. The chain has TRBV2 and TRBJ2-1, with no clear D. This CDR3 comprises 16 residues. Germline V CDR1 and CDR2: SNHLY, FYNNEI. Trimming removed 0 bases from V and 2 bases from J, with 11 bases in between. CDR3 nucleotides: TGTGCCAGCAGTGAAGCAGACCAGGATCCCTACAATGAGCAGTTCTTC. This gives the protein CASSEADQDPYNEQFF.

This clone was seen more than once but under ten times. This chain links TRBV29-1 with TRBJ2-5; D is perhaps TRBD2 (5 bases). CDR1 is SQVTM and CDR2 is ANQGSEA in the germline V gene. The CDR3 extends over 14 amino acids. Trimming stripped 4 bases from V and 4 bases from J, with 16 bases between. This chain's CDR3 is CSVAVWGGGETQYF. For the CDR3, the DNA is TGCAGCGTTGCGGTATGGGGTGGAGGAGAGACCCAGTACTTC.

The chain couples TRBV5-1 to TRBJ2-3; no firm D call. V dropped 0 bases and J dropped 4 bases, with 12 bases sitting between them. The germline gives CDR1 SGHRS, CDR2 YFSETQ. The CDR3 spans 15 residues. The CDR3 reads CASSLGGFAADTQYF. DNA for the CDR3: TGCGCCAGCAGCTTGGGTGGTTTTGCGGCAGATACGCAGTATTTT.

This clone was seen at least ten times. The chain combines TRBV30 with TRBJ1-5; D gene unclear. Germline V gene sequence: CDR1 GTSNPN, CDR2 SVGIG (reference sequence). Deletions cut 1 base from V and 3 bases from J, with 7 bases between. This CDR3 has 13 amino acids. The CDR3 sequence: CAWSEDYNQPQHF. The CDR3 DNA sequence: TGTGCCTGGAGTGAAGACTACAATCAGCCCCAGCATTTT.

This rearrangement joins TRBV18 to TRBJ1-1; the D is unclear. There are 13 residues in the CDR3. Germline CDR1 reads KGHSH; CDR2 reads LQKENI. Trimming left V 3 bases short and J 6 bases short, with 11 bases between. CDR3 coding DNA: TGTGCCAGCTCACCGAATGACTTGCCTGAAGCTTTCTTT. This gives the protein CASSPNDLPEAFF.

The chain has TRBV11-3 and TRBJ2-7; tentative D call: TRBD2 (5 bases). The V gene lost 5 bases and the J gene lost 4 bases, with 9 bases spanning the gap. Germline V lookup: CDR1 SGHNT, CDR2 YENEEA. CDR3 length equals 12 residues. The CDR3 loop reads CASSQRSYEQYF. In nucleotides, the CDR3 is TGTGCCAGCAGCCAGCGGTCGTACGAGCAGTACTTC.

This rearrangement joins TRBV27 to TRBJ2-3; D is undetermined. The V and J ends lost 3 bases and 0 bases respectively, with 13 bases between them. This CDR3 is 16 amino acids long. Germline V gene lookup returns CDR1 MNHEY and CDR2 SMNVEV (reference sequence). The CDR3 here is CASSFLGSLSTDTQYF. The CDR3 DNA reads TGTGCCAGCAGTTTTCTAGGGTCGTTGAGCACAGATACGCAGTATTTT.